This TCR beta chain is drawn from a study of cytomegalovirus exposure and HLA in healthy donors. Notes on the study in general: Productive status was seen about 87% or about 30% of the time for most TCR beta V segments in an earlier analysis. A later analysis reportedly found that, within productive TCRs, an Asian-associated ancestry cluster had fewer N-insertions than the mean observed across the roughly 690 donors. A later analysis linked a missense DCLRE1C variant to TCR beta V- and J-gene trimming. Roughly even sequencing depth across donors was the assumption behind the presence/absence analyses.

Regarding this clone: The antigen remains unidentified.

PCR involved 60 Vbeta and 13 Jbeta primers. TCRdb's table, derived via immunoSEQ multiplex PCR, lists solely in-frame clones and lacks some. The table lists around 140,000 clones, 9.7% of them singletons, with 1.8% in the top ten. Between the trimmed V and J ends, which lost 5 bases and 6 bases, there was a span of 19 bases. The germline gives CDR1 SGHAT, CDR2 FQNNGV. The CDR3 covers 15 residues. Sequencing was performed on PBMCs. This chain uses TRBV11-2 with TRBJ1-1; possibly TRBD1 for D (6 bases). The TCR sequence derives from a man aged 50-60 years in good health and CMV-seronegative. The CDR3 loop is CASSLARGGAAEAFF. The CDR3 region has the DNA TGTGCCAGCAGCCTAGCCCGGGGGGGGGCGGCTGAAGCTTTCTTT.